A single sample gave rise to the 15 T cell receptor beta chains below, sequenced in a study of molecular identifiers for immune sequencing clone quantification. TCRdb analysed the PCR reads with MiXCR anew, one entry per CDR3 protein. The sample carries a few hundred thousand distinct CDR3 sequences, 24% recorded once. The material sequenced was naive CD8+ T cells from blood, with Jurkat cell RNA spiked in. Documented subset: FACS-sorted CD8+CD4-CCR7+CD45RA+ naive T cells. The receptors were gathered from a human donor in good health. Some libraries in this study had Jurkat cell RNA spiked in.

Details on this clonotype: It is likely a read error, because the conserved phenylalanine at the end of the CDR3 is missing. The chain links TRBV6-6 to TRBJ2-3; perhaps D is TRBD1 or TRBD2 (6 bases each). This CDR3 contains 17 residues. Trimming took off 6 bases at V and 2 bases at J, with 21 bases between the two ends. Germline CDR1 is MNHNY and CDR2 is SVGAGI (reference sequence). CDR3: CASSLGGPGRFTDTQYS. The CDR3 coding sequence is TGTGCCAGCAGCCTAGGGGGGCCGGGCCGGTTCACAGATACGCAGTATTCT.

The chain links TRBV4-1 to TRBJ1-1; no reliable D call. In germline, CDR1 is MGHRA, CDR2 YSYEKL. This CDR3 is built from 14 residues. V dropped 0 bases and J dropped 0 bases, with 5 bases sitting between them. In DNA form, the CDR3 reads TGCGCCAGCAGCCAAGACAAGGTGAACACTGAAGCTTTCTTT. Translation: CASSQDKVNTEAFF.

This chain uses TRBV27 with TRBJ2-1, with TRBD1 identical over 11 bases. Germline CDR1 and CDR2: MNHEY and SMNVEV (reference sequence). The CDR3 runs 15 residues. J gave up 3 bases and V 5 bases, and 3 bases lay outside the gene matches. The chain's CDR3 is CASSDGTGGYNEQFF. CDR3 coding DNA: TGTGCCAGCAGTGACGGGACAGGGGGCTACAATGAGCAGTTCTTC.

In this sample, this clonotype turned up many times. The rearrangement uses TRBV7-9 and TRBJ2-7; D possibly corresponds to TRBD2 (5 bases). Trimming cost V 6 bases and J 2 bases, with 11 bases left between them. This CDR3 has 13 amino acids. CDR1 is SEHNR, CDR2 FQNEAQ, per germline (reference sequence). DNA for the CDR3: TGTGCCAGCAGTCCGGACGGGGCCTACGAGCAGTACTTC. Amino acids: CASSPDGAYEQYF. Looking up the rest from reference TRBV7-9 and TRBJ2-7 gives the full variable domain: DTGVSQNPRHKITKRGQNVTFRCDPISEHNRLYWYRQTLGQGPEFLTYFQNEAQLEKSRLLSDRFSAERPKGSFSTLEIQRTEQGDSAMYLCASSPDGAYEQYFGPGTRLTVT.

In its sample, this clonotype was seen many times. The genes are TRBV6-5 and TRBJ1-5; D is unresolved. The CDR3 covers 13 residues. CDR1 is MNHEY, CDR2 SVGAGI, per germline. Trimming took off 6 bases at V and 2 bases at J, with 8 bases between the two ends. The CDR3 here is CASRREGNQPQHF. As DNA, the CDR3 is TGTGCCAGCAGGCGAGAGGGCAATCAGCCCCAGCATTTT.

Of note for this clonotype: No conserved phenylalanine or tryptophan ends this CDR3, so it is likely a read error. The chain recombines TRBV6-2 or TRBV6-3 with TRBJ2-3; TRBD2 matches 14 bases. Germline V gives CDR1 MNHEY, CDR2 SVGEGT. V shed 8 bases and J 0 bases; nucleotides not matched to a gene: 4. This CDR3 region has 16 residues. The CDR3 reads CASGLAGGASTDTQYV. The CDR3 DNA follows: TGTGCCAGCGGACTAGCGGGGGGCGCTAGCACAGATACGCAGTATGTT.

CDR3 region: CASSGGHLYQETQYF. CDR3 bases: TGTGCCAGCAGCGGAGGACACCTGTACCAAGAGACCCAGTACTTC. This chain connects TRBV7-2 to TRBJ2-5; D tentatively fits TRBD1 or TRBD2 (5 bases each). The CDR3 loop spans 15 amino acids. With 5 bases removed from V and 0 bases from J, the gap between germline ends came to 13 bases. The germline gives CDR1 SGHTA, CDR2 FQGNSA.

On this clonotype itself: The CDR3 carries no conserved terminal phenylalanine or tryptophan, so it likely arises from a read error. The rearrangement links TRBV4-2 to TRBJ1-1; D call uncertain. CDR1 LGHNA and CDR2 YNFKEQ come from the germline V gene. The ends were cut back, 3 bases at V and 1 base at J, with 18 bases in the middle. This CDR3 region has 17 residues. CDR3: CASSQVSPISGNTEAFS. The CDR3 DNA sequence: TGTGCCAGCAGCCAGGTCTCGCCAATTAGCGGGAACACTGAAGCTTTCTCT.

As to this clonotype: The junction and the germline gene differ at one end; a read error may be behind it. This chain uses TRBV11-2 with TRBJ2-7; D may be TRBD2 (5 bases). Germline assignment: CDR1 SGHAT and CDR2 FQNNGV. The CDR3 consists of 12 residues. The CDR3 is CASSQTAGEQCF. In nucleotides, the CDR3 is TGTGCCAGCAGCCAGACGGCGGGCGAGCAGTGCTTC. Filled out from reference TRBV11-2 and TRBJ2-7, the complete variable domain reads EAGVAQSPRYKIIEKRQSVAFWCNPISGHATLYWYQQILGQGPKLLIQFQNNGVVDDSQLPKDRFSAERLKGVDSTLKIQPAKLEDSAVYLCASSQTAGEQCFGPGTRLTVT.

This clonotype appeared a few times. CDR3 DNA sequence: TGTGCCAGCAGTGAGGTGAGGAAACCCTCTGGGGCCAACGTCCTGACTTTC. The encoded protein is CASSEVRKPSGANVLTF. The J gene is TRBJ2-6, the V gene TRBV25-1, with unresolved D. V was clipped by 3 bases and J by 0 bases, with 12 bases between them. There are 17 residues in the CDR3. Germline CDR1 MGHDK, CDR2 SYGVNS. The full variable domain, with the rest looked up from reference TRBV25-1 and TRBJ2-6, is EADIYQTPRYLVIGTGKKITLECSQTMGHDKMYWYQQDPGMELHLIHYSYGVNSTEKGDLSSESTVSRIRTEHFPLTLESARPSHTSQYLCASSEVRKPSGANVLTFGAGSRLTVL.

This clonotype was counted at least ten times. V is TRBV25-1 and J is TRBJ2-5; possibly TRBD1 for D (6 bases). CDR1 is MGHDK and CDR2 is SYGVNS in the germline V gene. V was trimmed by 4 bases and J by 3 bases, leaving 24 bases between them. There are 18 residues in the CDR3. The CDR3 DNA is TGTGCCAGCAGTGCCCAAAGGGGGTCACCACTAGGGGAAGAGACCCAGTACTTC. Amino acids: CASSAQRGSPLGEETQYF.

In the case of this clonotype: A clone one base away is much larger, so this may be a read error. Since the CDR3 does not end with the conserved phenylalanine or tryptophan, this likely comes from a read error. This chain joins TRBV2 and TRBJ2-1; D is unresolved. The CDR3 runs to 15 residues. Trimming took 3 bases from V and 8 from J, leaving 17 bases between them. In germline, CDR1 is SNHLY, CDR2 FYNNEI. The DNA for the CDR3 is TGTGCCAGCAGTGAGGGCCCTATTGGTAGCTATGAGCAGTTCTTA. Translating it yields CASSEGPIGSYEQFL.

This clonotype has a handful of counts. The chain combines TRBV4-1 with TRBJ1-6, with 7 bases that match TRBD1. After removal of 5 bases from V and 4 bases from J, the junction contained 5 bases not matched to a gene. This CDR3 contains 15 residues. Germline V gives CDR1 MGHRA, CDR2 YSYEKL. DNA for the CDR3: TGCGCCAGCAGCTTCCGGGACAGTTATAATTCACCCCTCCACTTT. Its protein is CASSFRDSYNSPLHF.

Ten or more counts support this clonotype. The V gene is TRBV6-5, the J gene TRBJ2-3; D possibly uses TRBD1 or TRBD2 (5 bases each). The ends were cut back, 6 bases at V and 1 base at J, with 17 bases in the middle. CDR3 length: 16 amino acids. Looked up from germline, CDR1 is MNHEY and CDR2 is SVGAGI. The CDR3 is CASRPWGSLGTDTQYF. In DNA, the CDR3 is TGTGCCAGCAGGCCGTGGGGGTCATTAGGCACAGATACGCAGTATTTT.

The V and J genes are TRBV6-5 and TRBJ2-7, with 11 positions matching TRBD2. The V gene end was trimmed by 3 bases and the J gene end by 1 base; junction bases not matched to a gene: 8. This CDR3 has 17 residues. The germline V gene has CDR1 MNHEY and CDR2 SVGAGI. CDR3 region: CASSYDTSGSGSYEQYF. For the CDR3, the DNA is TGTGCCAGCAGTTATGATACTAGCGGGAGCGGGTCCTACGAGCAGTACTTC.